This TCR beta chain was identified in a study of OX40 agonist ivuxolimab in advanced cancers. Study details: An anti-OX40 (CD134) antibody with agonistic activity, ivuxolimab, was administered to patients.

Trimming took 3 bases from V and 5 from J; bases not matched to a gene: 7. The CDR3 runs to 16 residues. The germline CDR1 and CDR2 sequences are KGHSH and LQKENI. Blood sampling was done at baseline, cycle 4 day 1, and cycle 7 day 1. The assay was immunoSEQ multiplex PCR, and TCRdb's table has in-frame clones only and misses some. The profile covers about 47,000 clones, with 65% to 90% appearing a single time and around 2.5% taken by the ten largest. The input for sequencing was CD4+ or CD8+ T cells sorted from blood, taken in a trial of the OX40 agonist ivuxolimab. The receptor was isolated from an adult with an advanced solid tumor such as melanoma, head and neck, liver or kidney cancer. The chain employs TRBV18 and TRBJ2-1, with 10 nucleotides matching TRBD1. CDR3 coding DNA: TGTGCCAGCTCACCGAACGGACAGGGGGTGAACAATGAGCAGTTCTTC. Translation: CASSPNGQGVNNEQFF.